What follows are 24 T cell receptor beta chains derived from one specimen sequenced in a study of shared clonotypes between healthy human individuals. The repertoire was sequenced with immunoSEQ multiplex PCR; TCRdb's copy has only in-frame clones and lacks some. Of roughly 500,000 clones listed, 70% to 80% are singletons. Material for sequencing was PBMCs. The origin of the receptors is a woman between 40 and 50 years old in good health. Some clones in this sample may be carry-over from other donors' samples.

This clone has a handful of counts. This specimen includes other DNA sequences encoding the same CDR3. The genes are TRBV7-3 and TRBJ2-3, with TRBD1 identical over 9 bases. The V gene's germline CDR1 is SGHTA and CDR2 FQGTGA. V lost 4 bases to trimming and J lost 5 bases; unmatched junction nucleotides: 4. The CDR3 has 14 amino acids. The CDR3 DNA follows: TGTGCCAGCAGCTCCACAGGGGGCCAAGATACGCAGTATTTT. Translating gives CASSSTGGQDTQYF.

The chain links TRBV9 to TRBJ2-7; maybe TRBD1 (5 bases). The V end lost 0 bases, the J end lost 8 bases, and 9 bases lay between the germline ends. The CDR3 loop spans 12 amino acids. The germline CDR1 and CDR2 sequences are SGDLS and YYNGEE. The CDR3 sequence is CASSVEGYQQYF. CDR3 nucleotide sequence: TGTGCCAGCAGCGTAGAGGGGTACCAGCAGTACTTC. Drawing the rest from reference TRBV9 and TRBJ2-7, the complete variable domain is DSGVTQTPKHLITATGQRVTLRCSPRSGDLSVYWYQQSLDQGLQFLIQYYNGEERAKGNILERFSAQQFPDLHSELNLSSLELGDSALYFCASSVEGYQQYFGPGTRLTVT.

This clone was seen only once. V usage is TRBV20-1 and J usage is TRBJ2-1; D unclear. This CDR3 has 11 residues. Trimming pared 3 bases from V and 9 bases from J, leaving 9 bases between. Germline assignment: CDR1 DFQATT and CDR2 SNEGSKA (reference sequence). CDR3 sequence reads: CSASRRTEQFF. CDR3 nucleotides: TGCAGTGCTAGTAGGCGAACTGAGCAGTTCTTC.

This clone was seen repeatedly, ten times or more. The rearrangement uses TRBV6-5 and TRBJ2-7; D not resolved. The CDR3 sequence is 12 residues long. V dropped 6 bases and J dropped 2 bases, with 8 bases sitting between them. From germline, CDR1 is MNHEY and CDR2 SVGAGI. CDR3 in DNA: TGTGCCAGCAGCCACAGCCCCTACGAGCAGTACTTC. Protein sequence: CASSHSPYEQYF.

The rearrangement uses TRBV30 and TRBJ2-1; D is uncertain. The V end lost 3 bases, the J end lost 10 bases, and 10 bases lay between the germline ends. Looked up from germline, CDR1 is GTSNPN and CDR2 is SVGIG (reference sequence). The CDR3 runs 11 residues. CDR3: CAWSESREQFF. As DNA, the CDR3 is TGTGCCTGGAGCGAGAGTAGAGAGCAGTTCTTC.

This chain joins TRBV28 and TRBJ2-1; 11 nucleotides line up with TRBD1. With V trimmed by 6 bases and J by 0 bases, 10 bases remained unmatched. The CDR3 totals 18 residues. Germline V gene lookup returns CDR1 MDHEN and CDR2 SYDVKM. Here the CDR3 DNA reads TGTGCCAGCAGGAGGACAGGGGGCGGGAGGGTCTCCTACAATGAGCAGTTCTTC. Its protein is CASRRTGGGRVSYNEQFF. The whole variable domain, remainder taken from reference TRBV28 and TRBJ2-1, is DVKVTQSSRYLVKRTGEKVFLECVQDMDHENMFWYRQDPGLGLRLIYFSYDVKMKEKGDIPEGYSVSREKKERFSLILESASTNQTSMYLCASRRTGGGRVSYNEQFFGPGTRLTVL.

In this sample, this clone turned up a few times. V is TRBV19 and J is TRBJ2-7, with 8 bases aligning to TRBD1. Germline CDR1 and CDR2: LNHDA and SQIVND (reference sequence). With V trimmed by 5 bases and J by 6 bases, 6 bases remained unmatched. This CDR3 has 13 residues. Written as DNA, the CDR3 is TGTGCCAGTAGTGCCGGACAGGGTCTCGAGCAGTACTTC. Translation gives CASSAGQGLEQYF.

The chain couples TRBV7-3 to TRBJ2-1; 10 nucleotides agree with TRBD2. V dropped 4 bases and J dropped 7; count of bases not matched to a gene: 7. The CDR3 has 15 amino acids. Germline V gene lookup returns CDR1 SGHTA and CDR2 FQGTGA. The CDR3 region has the DNA TGTGCCAGCAGCTCCTCGGCACTAGCGGGAAATGAGCAGTTCTTC. Its translation is CASSSSALAGNEQFF.

Comments on this clone: A read error may produce the germline difference seen at one junction end. This chain uses TRBV11-3 with TRBJ1-1, with 9 bases identical to TRBD1. The V gene's germline CDR1 is SGHNT and CDR2 YENEEA. The CDR3 is made up of 13 amino acids. The CDR3 protein is CVSKGQGNTEAFF. The CDR3 DNA reads as TGTGTCAGCAAGGGACAGGGGAACACTGAAGCTTTCTTT.

The chain is built from TRBV13 and TRBJ2-7, with 9 bases lining up with TRBD2. Germline-derived CDR1 and CDR2 are PRHDT and FYEKMQ (reference sequence). Trimming took 3 bases from V and 6 from J; bases not matched to a gene: 3. CDR3 size: 13 residues. This CDR3 reads CASSLGLAFEQYF. CDR3 coding DNA: TGTGCCAGCAGCTTGGGACTAGCTTTCGAGCAGTACTTC.

The CDR3 DNA follows: TGTGCCAGCTCACCCTCGGGACAGGAGGGTAGCAATCAGCCCCAGCATTTT. This gives the protein CASSPSGQEGSNQPQHF. This chain uses TRBV18 with TRBJ1-5, with TRBD1 matching 8 bases. Germline CDR1 is KGHSH and CDR2 is LQKENI. There are 17 residues in the CDR3. V lost 3 bases and J lost 0; bases outside the gene matches: 7.

This rearrangement joins TRBV20-1 to TRBJ2-7, with unresolved D. This CDR3 comprises 9 residues. The germline V gene has CDR1 DFQATT and CDR2 SNEGSKA (reference sequence). Trimming stripped 3 bases from V and 6 bases from J, with 3 bases between. The CDR3 coding sequence is TGCAGTGCTAGGTCCGAGCAGTACTTC. Its translation: CSARSEQYF.

This rearrangement joins TRBV19 to TRBJ2-1; 10 positions match TRBD2. From germline, CDR1 is LNHDA and CDR2 SQIVND (reference sequence). The V and J ends lost 6 bases and 7 bases, in that order; junction bases with no gene match: 9. The length of the CDR3 is 15 residues. CDR3 loop: CASSHLAGDSNEQFF. CDR3 sequence (DNA): TGTGCCAGTAGCCACCTAGCGGGAGATTCGAATGAGCAGTTCTTC.

In this sample, this clone turned up a few times. The chain employs TRBV5-1 and TRBJ2-1; D not resolved. V dropped 3 bases and J dropped 2 bases, with 6 bases sitting between them. The germline V gene encodes CDR1 SGHRS and CDR2 YFSETQ. The CDR3 consists of 13 residues. As DNA, the CDR3 is TGCGCCAGCAGCTCACCGGCCTACAATGAGCAGTTCTTC. It encodes CASSSPAYNEQFF.

This CDR3 is CASSPRDSTNEQFF. CDR3 in DNA: TGTGCCAGCAGTCCTCGGGACAGTACAAATGAGCAGTTCTTC. V is TRBV6-6 and J is TRBJ2-1; 7 bases align to TRBD1. CDR1 and CDR2 from the germline V gene are MNHNY and SVGAGI (reference sequence). The CDR3 has 14 amino acids. V shed 5 bases, J shed 7 bases, and the junction held 8 bases outside the gene matches.

V and J are TRBV28 and TRBJ2-1; possibly TRBD2 for D (5 bases). V was pared by 7 bases and J by 2 bases, with 15 bases between. The CDR3 is 15 residues long. Germline V gene sequence: CDR1 MDHEN, CDR2 SYDVKM. CDR3 residues: CASIRWGAAYNEQFF. CDR3 bases: TGTGCCAGCATTAGGTGGGGAGCAGCCTACAATGAGCAGTTCTTC.

This chain connects TRBV5-4 to TRBJ2-1, with 14 bases aligning to TRBD2. CDR3 size: 16 residues. The V gene end was trimmed by 3 bases and the J gene end by 9 bases; junction bases not matched to a gene: 8. Per the germline V gene, CDR1 is SGHNT and CDR2 is YYREEE (reference sequence). CDR3 in DNA: TGTGCCAGCAGCTCCGGGACTAGCGGGAGTACGGGTGAGCAGTTCTTC. Translating it yields CASSSGTSGSTGEQFF.

Points on this clone: The sample has other DNA sequences that encode this CDR3 too. CDR3 nucleotide sequence: TGCGCCAGCAGCCAGGGACCCAACAATGAGCAGTTCTTC. The encoded protein is CASSQGPNNEQFF. This chain links TRBV5-1 with TRBJ2-1; D may match TRBD1 or TRBD2 (5 bases each). Germline CDR1 is SGHRS and CDR2 is YFSETQ. CDR3 size: 13 residues. The V gene lost 4 bases and the J gene lost 5 bases, with 10 bases spanning the gap.

V usage is TRBV18 and J usage is TRBJ1-1; D possibly corresponds to TRBD1 (6 bases). This CDR3 contains 15 residues. The germline V gene encodes CDR1 KGHSH and CDR2 LQKENI. Trimming shortened V by 0 bases and J by 8 bases, and 16 bases separated the two germline ends. For the CDR3, the DNA is TGTGCCAGCTCACCACCCTACAGGGTTTATGGCGAAGCTTTCTTT. This sequence encodes CASSPPYRVYGEAFF. Supplemented by reference TRBV18 and TRBJ1-1, the full variable domain reads NAGVMQNPRHLVRRRGQEARLRCSPMKGHSHVYWYRQLPEEGLKFMVYLQKENIIDESGMPKERFSAEFPKEGPSILRIQQVVRGDSAAYFCASSPPYRVYGEAFFGQGTRLTVV.

The V gene is TRBV7-9, the J gene TRBJ1-6; possible D gene TRBD1, 5 bases. CDR1 SEHNR and CDR2 FQNEAQ come from the germline V gene (reference sequence). V was cut by 5 bases and J by 6 bases, with 14 bases left in between. The CDR3 has 15 amino acids. CDR3 DNA: TGTGCCAGCAGCCCCGGGACGGCCGTTAATTCACCCCTCCACTTT. Encoded protein: CASSPGTAVNSPLHF.

This clone was counted a single time. V and J are TRBV7-2 and TRBJ1-1, with D unclear. V was cut by 5 bases and J by 1 base, with 14 bases left in between. The CDR3 extends over 15 amino acids. CDR1 is SGHTA, CDR2 FQGNSA, per germline. The DNA for the CDR3 is TGTGCCAGCAGCCTCTCTTGGGCGGGGAACACTGAAGCTTTCTTT. Residues: CASSLSWAGNTEAFF.

This chain joins TRBV7-9 and TRBJ1-5; tentative D call: TRBD1 (5 bases). Trimming removed 5 bases at V and 6 bases at J, with 11 bases between. CDR1 is SEHNR and CDR2 is FQNEAQ in the germline V gene (reference sequence). The CDR3 covers 13 residues. CDR3 bases: TGTGCCAGCAGCGCCGGGGGTGGTCAGCCCCAGCATTTT. It is translated as CASSAGGGQPQHF. The variable domain in full, completed from reference TRBV7-9 and TRBJ1-5, reads DTGVSQNPRHKITKRGQNVTFRCDPISEHNRLYWYRQTLGQGPEFLTYFQNEAQLEKSRLLSDRFSAERPKGSFSTLEIQRTEQGDSAMYLCASSAGGGQPQHFGDGTRLSIL.

The rearrangement links TRBV28 to TRBJ2-3; D gene unclear. The germline gives CDR1 MDHEN, CDR2 SYDVKM. The V end was cut by 6 bases, the J end by 14 bases, with 12 bases between. This CDR3 comprises 10 residues. The CDR3 here is CASRSRALYF. The CDR3 nucleotides read TGTGCCAGCAGGTCCCGGGCCTTGTATTTT.

J is TRBJ1-5 and V is TRBV2; the D gene is possibly TRBD1 (5 bases). The CDR3 is 13 residues long. CDR1 is SNHLY, CDR2 FYNNEI, per germline. The V gene lost 6 bases and the J gene lost 6 bases, with 12 bases spanning the gap. CDR3 protein: CASRGEGVQPQHF. The CDR3, as DNA: TGTGCCAGCAGGGGGGAGGGTGTTCAGCCCCAGCATTTT.